This TCR beta chain was sequenced in a study of T cell responses to AZD1222 COVID-19 vaccine. In the case of this clone: Its specificity is not known.

Points from the study as a whole: Spike-wide coverage was observed for vaccine-associated CD4 TCRs, with dominant responses at 160-218 and 743-854.

The assay was immunoSEQ multiplex PCR, and TCRdb's table has in-frame clones only and misses some. The repertoire holds under 150,000 clones, about nine tenths seen once, with about 5% in the top ten. The CDR3 extends over 13 amino acids. Germline V gene sequence: CDR1 LNHDA, CDR2 SQIVND (reference sequence). V lost 8 bases, J lost 5 bases, and 5 bases stayed unmatched. This clonotype originated in an adult in good health. The rearrangement links TRBV19 to TRBJ1-1, with TRBD1 matching over 10 bases. Sequenced here: peripheral blood, sampled on day 0 of AZD1222 vaccination. CDR3 sequence (DNA): TGTGCCAGTGCCCCGGGACAGGGGACTGAAGCTTTCTTT. Translating gives CASAPGQGTEAFF. The variable domain in full, completed from reference TRBV19 and TRBJ1-1, reads DGGITQSPKYLFRKEGQNVTLSCEQNLNHDAMYWYRQDPGQGLRLIYYSQIVNDFQKGDIAEGYSVSREKKESFPLTVTSAQKNPTAFYLCASAPGQGTEAFFGQGTRLTVV.